A single sample is the source of the 8 T cell receptor beta chains below, sequenced in a study of chemoradiotherapy in HPV16-positive cancers. Data came from immunoSEQ multiplex PCR; TCRdb stores just in-frame clones and leaves some out. The data contain 9,000 to 13,000 clones, roughly nine tenths of them singletons. This specimen consisted of blood, obtained from a patient who underwent chemoradiotherapy. All receptors derive from a human donor with HPV-associated anogenital cancer.

V is TRBV18 and J is TRBJ2-7; TRBD2 agrees at 13 bases. CDR3 length: 16 residues. CDR1 is KGHSH, CDR2 LQKENI, per germline. V lost 2 bases, J lost 3 bases, and 4 bases stayed unmatched. As DNA, the CDR3 is TGTGCCAGCTCACCATCCGGACTAGCGGGGGACTACGAGCAGTACTTC. The encoded protein is CASSPSGLAGDYEQYF.

V and J are TRBV6-5 and TRBJ2-1; 7 bases agree with TRBD1. The CDR3 is made up of 15 amino acids. Looked up from germline, CDR1 is MNHEY and CDR2 is SVGAGI. After removal of 2 bases from V and 1 base from J, the junction contained 2 bases not matched to a gene. The CDR3 coding sequence is TGTGCCAGCAGTTACGGCAGGGGGTCCTACAATGAGCAGTTCTTC. Translating it yields CASSYGRGSYNEQFF.

The CDR3 sequence: CASSLENRGVDGYTF. The CDR3 coding sequence is TGTGCCAGCAGCTTAGAGAATAGGGGAGTGGACGGCTACACCTTC. The gene calls are TRBV7-2 and TRBJ1-2; D perhaps matches TRBD1 (5 bases). V was cut by 1 base and J by 8 bases, with 17 bases left in between. The germline V gene encodes CDR1 SGHTA and CDR2 FQGNSA. The CDR3 is 15 residues long.

The CDR3 loop reads CASSAGTAYNEQFF. As DNA, the CDR3 is TGTGCCAGTAGTGCCGGGACAGCCTACAATGAGCAGTTCTTC. The V and J genes are TRBV19 and TRBJ2-1; 7 bases are shared with TRBD1. The CDR3 has 14 residues. Per the germline V gene, CDR1 is LNHDA and CDR2 is SQIVND (reference sequence). V lost 5 bases, J lost 2 bases, and 3 bases stayed unmatched.

The V gene is TRBV7-9, the J gene TRBJ1-1; D gene ambiguous. The CDR3 covers 13 residues. Per germline, CDR1 SEHNR and CDR2 FQNEAQ (reference sequence). V was cut by 5 bases and J by 0 bases, with 7 bases left in between. The CDR3 spells CASSAGLNTEAFF. In DNA, the CDR3 is TGTGCCAGCAGCGCGGGCCTGAACACTGAAGCTTTCTTT.

The V and J genes are TRBV12-5 and TRBJ1-3, with 8 positions matching TRBD1. Germline V CDR1 and CDR2: LGHNT, FRNRAP. This CDR3 is built from 18 residues. The trim removed 3 bases at V and 4 bases at J, leaving 14 bases unmatched. CDR3 residues: CASGLDHFGQGYGNTIYF. As DNA, the CDR3 is TGTGCTAGTGGTTTAGACCATTTCGGACAGGGATACGGAAACACCATATATTTT.

The chain recombines TRBV6-4 with TRBJ2-3; D is undetermined. Germline lookup yields CDR1 MRHNA and CDR2 SNTAGT. Trimming removed 4 bases at V and 2 bases at J, with 7 bases between. The CDR3 spans 13 residues. The CDR3 loop reads CASSASLTDTQYF. Here the CDR3 DNA reads TGTGCCAGCAGTGCCTCACTCACAGATACGCAGTATTTT.

J is TRBJ1-2 and V is TRBV20-1; D is undetermined. V dropped 0 bases and J dropped 8 bases, with 7 bases sitting between them. The CDR3 runs to 11 residues. Looked up from germline, CDR1 is DFQATT and CDR2 is SNEGSKA (reference sequence). In DNA form, the CDR3 reads TGCAGTGCTAGAGATAGAAAGGGCTACACCTTC. Translated, it gives CSARDRKGYTF.